The rows below give T cell receptor beta chains drawn from one sample of a study of blood T cell repertoires in COVID-19. Some clones are missing from TCRdb's copy, which holds only in-frame ones; the method was immunoSEQ multiplex PCR. The sample holds about 84,000 clones, under 85% seen once. The sequencing input was peripheral blood. All receptors derive from a woman aged 80 or over with acute or convalescent COVID-19. Each CDR3 is given with its conserved first and last residue.

V: TRBV10-3
J: TRBJ2-3
CDR3: CAISPGGSGRKDTQYF

V: TRBV5-6
J: TRBJ1-4
CDR3: CASSLGPPGGKLFF

V: TRBV10-2
J: TRBJ2-7
CDR3: CASGLVADWYEQYF

V: TRBV2
J: TRBJ1-1
CDR3: CASSEPDRLEAFF

V: TRBV6-2/TRBV6-3
J: TRBJ2-7
CDR3: CASSYGTGFYEQYF

V: TRBV20-1
J: TRBJ2-1
CDR3: CSASGDSSSYNEQFF

V: TRBV6-6
J: TRBJ1-5
CDR3: CASSLQGRQPQHF

V: TRBV24-1
J: TRBJ2-3
CDR3: CATSDPSGSTDTQYF

V: TRBV7-2
J: TRBJ2-1
CDR3: CASHSGRSYNEQFF

V: TRBV6-6
J: TRBJ2-7
CDR3: CASTGAYEQYF

V: TRBV6-5
J: TRBJ1-1
CDR3: CASSLTAADTEAFF

V: TRBV5-6
J: TRBJ2-1
CDR3: CASSWDFPRYNEQFF

V: TRBV10-3
J: TRBJ2-1
CDR3: CAISLGSGDYNEQFF

V: TRBV6-2/TRBV6-3
J: TRBJ1-5
CDR3: CASSPQGILQPQHF

V: TRBV24-1
J: TRBJ2-7
CDR3: CAPRATRAHEQYF

V: TRBV2
J: TRBJ1-2
CDR3: CASRTGAYGYTF

V: TRBV7-9
J: TRBJ2-7
CDR3: CASSPRKGFGEDEQYF

V: TRBV5-1
J: TRBJ2-3
CDR3: CASSWGPDTQYF

V: TRBV2
J: TRBJ2-1
CDR3: CAIRLAGPSYNEQFF

V: TRBV4-1
J: TRBJ2-7
CDR3: CASARQGATYEQYF

V: TRBV19
J: TRBJ1-3
CDR3: CASRQGSGNTIYF

V: TRBV2
J: TRBJ2-5
CDR3: CASSEGWLGETQYF

V: TRBV7-8
J: TRBJ2-5
CDR3: CASSPERRETQYF

V: TRBV9
J: TRBJ2-5
CDR3: CASSGAVSLGTQYF

V: TRBV6-6
J: TRBJ2-4
CDR3: CASSQGQGTKNIQYF

V: TRBV27
J: TRBJ2-2
CDR3: CASSPNWSGAGELFF

V: TRBV6-5
J: TRBJ2-7
CDR3: CASSGGTGASYEQYF

V: TRBV9
J: TRBJ1-1
CDR3: CASSPQQGANTEAFF

V: TRBV10-2
J: TRBJ2-1
CDR3: CASSVSGEGYNEQFF

V: TRBV7-9
J: TRBJ2-1
CDR3: CASSLNRENEQFF

V: TRBV11-2
J: TRBJ2-5
CDR3: CASSLVTSGVPEETQYF

V: TRBV7-2
J: TRBJ2-3
CDR3: CASSHSSGSGTDTQYF

V: TRBV29-1
J: TRBJ2-3
CDR3: CSVEDYEGAADTQYF

V: TRBV6-5
J: TRBJ2-7
CDR3: CASRVVPRSYEQYF

V: TRBV19
J: TRBJ1-1
CDR3: CASSRTGGTEAFF

V: TRBV28
J: TRBJ1-2
CDR3: CASSSGQGVGGYTF

V: TRBV19
J: TRBJ1-4
CDR3: CATRPRSRGEKLFF